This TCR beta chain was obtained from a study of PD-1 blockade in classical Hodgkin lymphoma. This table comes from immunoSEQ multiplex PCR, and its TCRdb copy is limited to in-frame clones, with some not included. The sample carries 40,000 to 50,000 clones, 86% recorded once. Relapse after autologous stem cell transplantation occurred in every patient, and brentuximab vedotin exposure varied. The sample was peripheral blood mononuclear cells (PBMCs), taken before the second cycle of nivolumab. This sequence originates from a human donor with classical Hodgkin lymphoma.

CDR3 DNA: TGTGCCAGCAGCTTAGTGGGGCCGGAGCAGTTCTTC. Translation gives CASSLVGPEQFF. The gene calls are TRBV7-2 and TRBJ2-1, with D possibly matching TRBD1 (5 bases). Trimming took 1 base from V and 10 from J, leaving 8 bases between them. Germline V lookup: CDR1 SGHTA, CDR2 FQGNSA. The CDR3 has 12 amino acids.